These 17 T cell receptor beta chains were all obtained from the same sample, sequenced in a study of breast tumors, draining lymph nodes, adjacent tissues (dated by TCRdb to about 2016). Lymph node samples came from the axillary draining lymph nodes of breast cancer patients. Library preparation employed multiplex PCR. Sequenced using an Illumina HiSeq 2000. TCRdb reprocessed the public reads (quality trimming at Q25 with fastp, clone calling with MiXCR) and kept in-frame beta chains. One record per CDR3 amino acid sequence lists the most common genes and DNA. This sample has around 190,000 distinct CDR3 sequences in its table, and 30% to 35% of those were observed once. About 4.5% of the sample goes to the ten largest clones. Material: axillary lymph node tissue. All receptors come from a female donor with breast cancer. Some clones in this sample may be carry-over from other donors' samples.

In this sample, this clonotype turned up many times. Germline is not matched at one junction end, which may reflect a read error. This chain links TRBV10-3 with TRBJ1-6; TRBD1 agrees at 7 bases. The CDR3 sequence is 14 residues long. From germline, CDR1 is ENHRY and CDR2 SYGVKD. CDR3 sequence: CAITENRGDSPLHF. For the CDR3, the DNA is TGTGCCATCACTGAGAACAGGGGAGACTCACCCCTCCACTTT.

This clonotype was counted many times. The chain carries TRBV11-1 and TRBJ2-1; 8 nucleotides agree with TRBD2. The CDR3 has 15 residues. Per germline, CDR1 SGHAT and CDR2 FQDESV (reference sequence). The V segment lost 6 bases and the J segment 4 bases; nucleotides outside the gene matches: 8. The DNA of the CDR3 is TGTGCCAGCAGGCTAGCGGGCCAGGTTTACAATGAGCAGTTCTTC. Protein product: CASRLAGQVYNEQFF.

The chain couples TRBV2 to TRBJ2-2; no reliable D call. V was trimmed by 4 bases and J by 8 bases, leaving 17 bases between them. This CDR3 has 15 residues. Germline loops: CDR1 SNHLY, CDR2 FYNNEI. The CDR3 nucleotides read TGTGCCAGCAGTGGATCCGGGCCCACCTCTGGGGAGCTGTTTTTT. It specifies CASSGSGPTSGELFF.

The CDR3 bases are TGTGCCAGCAGTTCTATGAAACGGAGGACTAGCGGGGGCAGTGAGCAGTTCTTC. Its protein product is CASSSMKRRTSGGSEQFF. The chain joins TRBV6-5 to TRBJ2-1; 13 bases align to TRBD2. V lost 4 bases, J lost 9 bases, and 15 bases stayed unmatched. Germline V gene data show CDR1 as MNHEY and CDR2 as SVGAGI. The CDR3 is 18 amino acids.

This clonotype appeared many times. The CDR3 DNA reads as TGTGCCACCAGTGATTTGGGGACTAGCGGGAGAGTAACAGATACGCAGTATTTT. Translation: CATSDLGTSGRVTDTQYF. The rearrangement links TRBV24-1 to TRBJ2-3; TRBD2 agrees at 14 bases. CDR1 is KGHDR and CDR2 is SFDVKD in the germline V gene. The ends lost 0 bases at V and 3 bases at J; junction bases unmatched: 4. CDR3 size: 18 residues.

This sequence joins TRBV7-8 and TRBJ1-3, with D possibly matching TRBD1 (5 bases). There are 20 residues in the CDR3. V was cut by 5 bases and J by 3 bases, with 29 bases left in between. In germline, CDR1 is SGHVS, CDR2 FQNEAQ. The CDR3 DNA is TGTGCCAGCAGCCATTGGGGCAGGTCGACCCCTGCTAACTATGGAAACACCATATATTTT. It translates to CASSHWGRSTPANYGNTIYF.

CDR3 sequence (DNA): TGTGCCAGTAACCTTGCCATTATTTCGGGAACTGAAGCTTTCTTT. Its translation is CASNLAIISGTEAFF. The J gene is TRBJ1-1, the V gene TRBV19; D not certain. The CDR3 has 15 amino acids. Looked up from germline, CDR1 is LNHDA and CDR2 is SQIVND (reference sequence). Trimming left V 7 bases short and J 5 bases short, with 20 bases between. Using reference TRBV19 and TRBJ1-1 for the parts outside the CDR3, the full variable domain is DGGITQSPKYLFRKEGQNVTLSCEQNLNHDAMYWYRQDPGQGLRLIYYSQIVNDFQKGDIAEGYSVSREKKESFPLTVTSAQKNPTAFYLCASNLAIISGTEAFFGQGTRLTVV.

This clonotype was counted many times. This chain links TRBV6-5 with TRBJ2-1; tentative D call: TRBD2 (5 bases). The CDR3 totals 16 residues. Trimming removed 0 bases at V and 7 bases at J, with 16 bases between. Per the germline V gene, CDR1 is MNHEY and CDR2 is SVGAGI. In DNA form, the CDR3 reads TGTGCCAGCAGTTACTCTGGTCCCCACCGGAGGAATGAGCAGTTCTTC. Residues: CASSYSGPHRRNEQFF.

As to this clonotype: A single base separates this from a much larger clone, so it may be a read error. The genes are TRBV9 and TRBJ2-3; TRBD2 aligns across 10 bases. The CDR3 is made up of 15 amino acids. Germline values: CDR1 SGDLS, CDR2 YYNGEE. This CDR3 reads CGSSVITSGADTQYF. CDR3 coding DNA: TGTGGCAGCAGCGTAATTACTAGCGGGGCAGATACGCAGTATTTT.

Note on this clonotype: It is likely a read error, because the conserved phenylalanine at the end of the CDR3 is missing. This sequence joins TRBV4-1 and TRBJ2-7; 7 positions match TRBD2. CDR1 MGHRA and CDR2 YSYEKL come from the germline V gene. The CDR3 spans 15 residues. Trimming at V came to 4 bases and at J to 2 bases, leaving 8 bases not matched to a gene. The DNA for the CDR3 is TGCGCCAGCAGCCGGGGGAGGGAAATTACCTACGAGCAGTACCTC. It specifies CASSRGREITYEQYL.

This clonotype was picked up many times. The chain employs TRBV10-3 and TRBJ1-6; TRBD1 agrees at 10 bases. V trimming: 7 bases; J trimming: 9 bases; junction bases outside the gene matches: 6. CDR1 ENHRY and CDR2 SYGVKD come from the germline V gene. The CDR3 sequence is 14 residues long. The CDR3 spells CAITSGQGTSPLHF. The CDR3 region has the DNA TGTGCCATCACCTCGGGACAGGGGACTTCACCCCTCCACTTT.

This clonotype showed up just once. Possible read error: a much larger clone is one base away. V usage is TRBV12-3 or TRBV12-4 and J usage is TRBJ1-5; a possible D gene is TRBD1 (6 bases). This CDR3 contains 13 residues. The V end was cut by 9 bases, the J end by 2 bases, with 11 bases between. CDR3 in DNA: TGTGCCAGTAATGCAGGGGGCAATCAGCCCCAGCATTTT. This gives the protein CASNAGGNQPQHF.

This clonotype has at least ten counts. The chain links TRBV19 to TRBJ2-7; 9 bases are a match to TRBD2. The CDR3 spans 15 residues. The germline CDR1 and CDR2 sequences are LNHDA and SQIVND (reference sequence). J lost 5 bases, V lost 3 bases, and 8 bases had no gene match. The CDR3 DNA reads as TGTGCCAGTAGTATCTGGACTAGCGCCAACCACGAGCAGTACTTC. It is translated as CASSIWTSANHEQYF.

This clonotype was observed at least ten times. The chain couples TRBV7-8 to TRBJ1-3; D is undetermined. V dropped 4 bases and J dropped 0 bases, with 7 bases sitting between them. The CDR3 totals 14 residues. Germline V gene data show CDR1 as SGHVS and CDR2 as FQNEAQ. The CDR3 DNA follows: TGTGCCAGCAGCTCACGGTACTCTGGAAACACCATATATTTT. It is translated as CASSSRYSGNTIYF.

There are many counts of this clonotype. The V and J genes are TRBV4-2 and TRBJ1-2; possibly TRBD1 for D (5 bases). This CDR3 contains 13 residues. CDR1 and CDR2 (germline): LGHNA, YNFKEQ. Trimming removed 4 bases at V and 8 bases at J, with 14 bases between. The DNA for the CDR3 is TGTGCCAGCAGCCCCGCGGCAGGGAAGGGCTACACCTTC. Protein: CASSPAAGKGYTF.

This clonotype has at least ten counts. V gene TRBV5-1 combines with J gene TRBJ2-3, with 7 bases lining up with TRBD2. The J segment lost 2 bases and the V segment lost 4 bases, leaving 7 bases of the junction unmatched. The CDR3 is made up of 15 amino acids. Germline V gives CDR1 SGHRS, CDR2 YFSETQ. The CDR3 region is CASSTAGDPTDTQYF. CDR3 DNA sequence: TGCGCCAGCAGCACCGCGGGGGACCCCACAGATACGCAGTATTTT.

The rearrangement links TRBV25-1 to TRBJ2-7; TRBD1 matches at 9 bases. The J segment lost 6 bases and the V segment lost 8 bases, leaving 5 bases of the junction unmatched. CDR1 and CDR2 (germline): MGHDK, SYGVNS. The CDR3 extends over 12 amino acids. The CDR3 DNA follows: TGTGCCAGCCGGGACAGGGATAGCGAGCAGTACTTC. This encodes CASRDRDSEQYF.